A single sample gave rise to the 28 T cell receptor beta chains below, sequenced in a study of cytomegalovirus exposure and HLA in healthy donors. The PCR ran on 60 Vbeta and 13 Jbeta primers. The repertoire was sequenced with immunoSEQ multiplex PCR; TCRdb's copy has only in-frame clones and lacks some. The sample shows 100,000 to 150,000 clones, 80% of them seen only once. The sample taken for sequencing was PBMCs. These TCRs come from a middle-aged man in good health and CMV-seronegative.

This clone occurred a few times. The chain links TRBV18 to TRBJ2-1; 12 bases are a match to TRBD2. Per the germline V gene, CDR1 is KGHSH and CDR2 is LQKENI. The length of the CDR3 is 16 residues. After removal of 5 bases from V and 2 bases from J, the junction contained 4 bases not matched to a gene. CDR3: CASSYSSGGAYNEQFF. Written as DNA, the CDR3 is TGTGCCAGCTCATACTCTAGCGGGGGGGCCTACAATGAGCAGTTCTTC.

The chain employs TRBV10-3 and TRBJ1-1; tentatively, D is TRBD1 (5 bases). The CDR3 has 16 amino acids. V gave up 0 bases and J gave up 1 base, with 12 bases separating them. The V gene's germline CDR1 is ENHRY and CDR2 SYGVKD. In DNA, the CDR3 is TGTGCCATCAGTGAGTCAGGCGGCGACAGGAACACTGAAGCTTTCTTT. Its protein is CAISESGGDRNTEAFF.

This chain connects TRBV27 to TRBJ1-2; TRBD1 agrees at 8 bases. CDR3 size: 14 residues. V trimming: 3 bases; J trimming: 0 bases; junction bases outside the gene matches: 0. Per germline, CDR1 MNHEY and CDR2 SMNVEV (reference sequence). The CDR3 DNA is TGTGCCAGCAGTTTGACAGGGGCTAACTATGGCTACACCTTC. Residues: CASSLTGANYGYTF.

This rearrangement joins TRBV21-1 to TRBJ2-5; TRBD2, as called in the table, went unchecked against the DNA. TRBV21-1 is reported as a pseudogene. The CDR3 length is 14 residues. The CDR3 here is CANTSGRAQETQYF. The CDR3 DNA reads TGTGCCAACACTAGCGGGAGGGCCCAAGAGACCCAGTACTTC.

The chain joins TRBV2 to TRBJ1-3; TRBD1 might be the D (6 bases). Trimming removed 5 bases from V and 0 bases from J, with 14 bases in between. Germline CDR1 reads SNHLY; CDR2 reads FYNNEI. CDR3 length equals 16 residues. The CDR3 here is CASSQQGYSSGNTIYF. The CDR3 DNA reads TGTGCCAGCAGTCAACAGGGCTATAGCTCTGGAAACACCATATATTTT.

This clone was seen only a few times. The chain recombines TRBV11-2 with TRBJ2-3; unclear D gene. Germline values: CDR1 SGHAT, CDR2 FQNNGV. The CDR3 runs to 16 residues. Trimming left V 1 base short and J 1 base short, with 12 bases between. Written as DNA, the CDR3 is TGTGCCAGCAGCTTAGCGATGGCCATACGCACAGATACGCAGTATTTT. Translation gives CASSLAMAIRTDTQYF.

The V gene is TRBV29-1, the J gene TRBJ2-7; 10 bases are a match to TRBD2. V trimming: 7 bases; J trimming: 7 bases; junction bases outside the gene matches: 7. The germline gives CDR1 SQVTM, CDR2 ANQGSEA. The CDR3 is 12 amino acids. Here the CDR3 DNA reads TGCAGCGCAGAGGAGGGACTAGCGGAGCAGTACTTC. Translation: CSAEEGLAEQYF.

The rearrangement uses TRBV5-1 and TRBJ2-5, with a weak D call TRBD2 (5 bases). The V and J ends lost 0 bases and 5 bases respectively, with 11 bases between them. The germline CDR1 and CDR2 sequences are SGHRS and YFSETQ. CDR3 length: 14 amino acids. CDR3 region: CASSLGGVPETQYF. As DNA, the CDR3 is TGCGCCAGCAGCTTGGGGGGAGTACCGGAGACCCAGTACTTC.

This chain connects TRBV28 to TRBJ1-1, with TRBD1 matching 10 bases. There are 13 residues in the CDR3. The germline V gene encodes CDR1 MDHEN and CDR2 SYDVKM. V was pared by 6 bases and J by 4 bases, with 2 bases of the junction left unmatched. CDR3 region: CASSGQGGTEAFF. The CDR3 region has the DNA TGTGCCAGCAGCGGACAGGGGGGCACTGAAGCTTTCTTT.

The J gene is TRBJ2-7, the V gene TRBV7-2, with D tentatively TRBD2 (5 bases). CDR1 and CDR2 from the germline V gene are SGHTA and FQGNSA. With 4 bases removed from V and 6 bases from J, the gap between germline ends came to 22 bases. The length of the CDR3 is 16 residues. CDR3 protein: CASSSQLGSPPGEQYF. CDR3 DNA sequence: TGTGCCAGCAGCTCCCAATTGGGGAGCCCCCCTGGCGAGCAGTACTTC.

The CDR3 nucleotides read TGCGCCAGCAGTCCACTAGCGGGAGAAGAGACCCAGTACTTC. Translation: CASSPLAGEETQYF. This chain joins TRBV10-2 and TRBJ2-5; TRBD2 matches 11 bases. CDR3 length equals 14 residues. In germline, CDR1 is WSHSY, CDR2 SAAADI. V lost 5 bases and J lost 3; bases outside the gene matches: 2.

V is TRBV2 and J is TRBJ1-1, with D tentatively TRBD1 (5 bases). The CDR3 runs to 14 residues. Trimming shortened V by 5 bases and J by 0 bases, and 10 bases separated the two germline ends. Per germline, CDR1 SNHLY and CDR2 FYNNEI. The CDR3 nucleotides read TGTGCCAGCAGTTTGGCCAGGGTGAACACTGAAGCTTTCTTT. This encodes CASSLARVNTEAFF. Full variable domain (missing parts from reference TRBV2 and TRBJ1-1): EPEVTQTPSHQVTQMGQEVILRCVPISNHLYFYWYRQILGQKVEFLVSFYNNEISEKSEIFDDQFSVERPDGSNFTLKIRSTKLEDSAMYFCASSLARVNTEAFFGQGTRLTVV.

The gene calls are TRBV28 and TRBJ1-3; D perhaps matches TRBD1 (6 bases). V lost 2 bases and J lost 4, with 18 bases in between. The CDR3 is 17 residues long. Germline V gives CDR1 MDHEN, CDR2 SYDVKM. The CDR3 DNA reads as TGTGCCAGCAGTTTAGATAACACAGGGCCAGCAGGAAACACCATATATTTT. Residues: CASSLDNTGPAGNTIYF.

This clone appeared a few times. The chain combines TRBV7-9 with TRBJ1-1; unclear D gene. Trimming took off 1 base at V and 1 base at J, with 4 bases between the two ends. Germline CDR1 is SEHNR and CDR2 is FQNEAQ (reference sequence). The CDR3 totals 13 residues. CDR3 coding DNA: TGTGCCAGCAGCTTAGGCAGGAACACTGAAGCTTTCTTT. Its translation: CASSLGRNTEAFF.

J is TRBJ2-7 and V is TRBV30; D perhaps matches TRBD1 (5 bases). The V gene's germline CDR1 is GTSNPN and CDR2 SVGIG (reference sequence). There are 14 residues in the CDR3. Between the trimmed V and J ends, which lost 1 base and 0 bases, there was a span of 10 bases. The CDR3 bases are TGTGCCTGGAGTGCGCGCAGGGCCTCCTACGAGCAGTACTTC. This sequence encodes CAWSARRASYEQYF.

This sequence joins TRBV27 and TRBJ2-7, with D hard to call. The germline gives CDR1 MNHEY, CDR2 SMNVEV (reference sequence). CDR3 size: 14 residues. Trimming took 5 bases from V and 1 from J, leaving 12 bases between them. CDR3 coding DNA: TGTGCCAGCAGTCGTAATGGGCAGTCCTACGAGCAGTACTTC. It is translated as CASSRNGQSYEQYF.

This clone has a handful of counts. The CDR3, as DNA: TGTGCCAGCAGCCCTATAACGGGGGGGCTCACTGAAGCTTTCTTT. This translates into CASSPITGGLTEAFF. The rearrangement joins TRBV6-5 to TRBJ1-1; the D gene is possibly TRBD1 (6 bases). Germline V lookup: CDR1 MNHEY, CDR2 SVGAGI. The CDR3 is 15 amino acids. With 6 bases removed from V and 4 bases from J, the gap between germline ends came to 18 bases.

The genes are TRBV28 and TRBJ1-2; possibly TRBD1 for D (5 bases). V was shortened by 7 bases and J by 4 bases, with 16 bases between the two germline ends. Germline CDR1 and CDR2: MDHEN and SYDVKM. The CDR3 sequence is 14 residues long. CDR3 in amino acids: CASKLPDNLYGYTF. CDR3 nucleotides: TGTGCCAGCAAACTACCGGACAACCTCTATGGCTACACCTTC.

This chain joins TRBV7-2 and TRBJ1-1, with TRBD1 identical over 8 bases. CDR1 is SGHTA, CDR2 FQGNSA, per germline. The CDR3 spans 15 residues. V shed 4 bases and J 0 bases; nucleotides not matched to a gene: 4. Written as DNA, the CDR3 is TGTGCCAGCAGCTCGGGACAGGCCATGAACACTGAAGCTTTCTTT. Its protein is CASSSGQAMNTEAFF.

The gene calls are TRBV15 and TRBJ1-1, with D hard to call. Trimming took 0 bases from V and 3 from J, leaving 14 bases between them. Germline CDR1 reads LNHNV; CDR2 reads YYDKDF (reference sequence). This CDR3 has 16 amino acids. CDR3 sequence reads: CATSRERGPTDTEAFF. The CDR3 DNA is TGTGCCACCAGCAGAGAGAGAGGCCCCACGGACACTGAAGCTTTCTTT.

The J gene is TRBJ2-5, the V gene TRBV15, with a tentative D call TRBD2 (5 bases). The germline V gene encodes CDR1 LNHNV and CDR2 YYDKDF (reference sequence). Trimming took off 0 bases at V and 1 base at J, with 12 bases between the two ends. The CDR3 is 16 amino acids. The chain's CDR3 is CATSRDTGVPQETQYF. The CDR3 region has the DNA TGTGCCACCAGCAGAGACACCGGGGTCCCCCAAGAGACCCAGTACTTC. The variable domain in full, completed from reference TRBV15 and TRBJ2-5, reads DAMVIQNPRYQVTQFGKPVTLSCSQTLNHNVMYWYQQKSSQAPKLLFHYYDKDFNNEADTPDNFQSRRPNTSFCFLDIRSPGLGDTAMYLCATSRDTGVPQETQYFGPGTRLLVL.

The CDR3 coding sequence is TGCGCCAGCAGCCTAACCGTTGAGGGTGAGCAGTTCTTC. Protein: CASSLTVEGEQFF. The chain is built from TRBV5-1 and TRBJ2-1; tentative D call: TRBD2 (5 bases). The CDR3 is made up of 13 amino acids. Germline lookup yields CDR1 SGHRS and CDR2 YFSETQ. The V end lost 4 bases, the J end lost 9 bases, and 14 bases lay between the germline ends.

The count of this clone is one. V and J are TRBV15 and TRBJ1-5; D is ambiguous. Germline V gene data show CDR1 as LNHNV and CDR2 as YYDKDF (reference sequence). The CDR3 spans 18 residues. The ends were cut back, 1 base at V and 0 bases at J, with 16 bases in the middle. The CDR3: CATSRATWAVDSNQPQHF. The CDR3 nucleotides read TGTGCCACCAGCAGAGCAACGTGGGCAGTGGATAGCAATCAGCCCCAGCATTTT.

This rearrangement joins TRBV6-5 to TRBJ1-3, with D perhaps matching TRBD1 (5 bases). Germline V gene sequence: CDR1 MNHEY, CDR2 SVGAGI. The CDR3 totals 16 residues. The V gene lost 2 bases and the J gene lost 0 bases, with 11 bases spanning the gap. The CDR3 loop is CASSYGSTDSGNTIYF. The CDR3, as DNA: TGTGCCAGCAGTTACGGTTCGACAGACTCTGGAAACACCATATATTTT.

The CDR3 reads CASSDGEMFDEQYF. CDR3 DNA: TGTGCCAGCAGCGACGGAGAGATGTTCGACGAGCAGTACTTC. The V gene is TRBV2, the J gene TRBJ2-7; D remains ambiguous. The CDR3 covers 14 residues. Per germline, CDR1 SNHLY and CDR2 FYNNEI. V lost 6 bases and J lost 5, with 17 bases in between.

The chain recombines TRBV7-9 with TRBJ1-2; 7 bases are shared with TRBD1. V was clipped by 1 base and J by 5 bases; unmatched bases: 7. From germline, CDR1 is SEHNR and CDR2 FQNEAQ (reference sequence). This CDR3 contains 15 residues. Here the CDR3 reads CASSLERGQVYGYTF. CDR3 bases: TGTGCCAGCAGCTTAGAGAGAGGACAGGTATATGGCTACACCTTC.

Concerning this clone itself: Mismatch with germline at one junction end may stem from a read error. This chain connects TRBV5-5 to TRBJ1-2; 9 bases map to TRBD1. The germline V gene encodes CDR1 SGHKS and CDR2 YYEKEE (reference sequence). The CDR3 has 14 residues. The CDR3 coding sequence is TGTGCCAGCATCTTGGGACAGGGCGACTATGGCTACACCTTC. Translated, it gives CASILGQGDYGYTF.

The J gene is TRBJ2-3, the V gene TRBV5-1; maybe TRBD2 (5 bases). The CDR3 contains 14 residues. Per germline, CDR1 SGHRS and CDR2 YFSETQ. V was clipped by 3 bases and J by 1 base, with 9 bases between them. CDR3 DNA sequence: TGCGCCAGCAGCTCACTAGTGGGCACAGATACGCAGTATTTT. Protein product: CASSSLVGTDTQYF.